The 15 T cell receptor beta chains presented below share a single source sample, sequenced in a study of regulatory T cells in long-lasting Graves disease. As to time point: persistent/refractory GD, antithyroid drugs over 5 years with positive TRAb. Isolated PBMC RNA provided the starting material for the TCR library. CDR3 regions were amplified by Arm-PCR using iRepertoire HTBI primers to build TCR beta libraries. Using its own MiXCR run on the multiplex PCR reads, TCRdb lists one record per CDR3 protein. Of about half a million distinct CDR3 sequences in the sample, 22% were seen once. The input for sequencing was peripheral blood mononuclear cells (PBMCs), taken when the disease was refractory, from a patient treated with antithyroid drugs. These receptors were taken from a female donor with Graves disease.

The V and J genes are TRBV28 and TRBJ2-1, with 7 nucleotides matching TRBD1. There are 15 residues in the CDR3. V shed 7 bases and J 4 bases; nucleotides not matched to a gene: 10. Germline V CDR1 and CDR2: MDHEN, SYDVKM. In nucleotides, the CDR3 is TGTGCCAGCAAGCCCGCAACAGGGGATTACAATGAGCAGTTCTTC. It specifies CASKPATGDYNEQFF.

This clonotype occurred many times. This chain connects TRBV28 to TRBJ2-7; TRBD1 matches 7 bases. This CDR3 has 14 residues. Per germline, CDR1 MDHEN and CDR2 SYDVKM. V dropped 6 bases and J dropped 5; count of bases not matched to a gene: 10. CDR3 coding DNA: TGTGCCAGCAGGCCCCGACAGGGTAGCAACGAGCAGTACTTC. Translated: CASRPRQGSNEQYF.

The chain links TRBV5-8 to TRBJ2-3; the D gene is possibly TRBD1 (6 bases). In germline, CDR1 is SGHTS, CDR2 YDEGEE. The V end lost 5 bases, the J end lost 1 base, and 14 bases lay between the germline ends. The CDR3 is 15 residues long. CDR3: CASRNYRVGTDTQYF. Here the CDR3 DNA reads TGTGCCAGCAGGAATTACAGGGTCGGCACAGATACGCAGTATTTT.

The genes are TRBV5-1 and TRBJ2-5; D may be TRBD2 (7 bases). V lost 2 bases and J lost 4, with 12 bases in between. Germline values: CDR1 SGHRS, CDR2 YFSETQ. This CDR3 region has 14 residues. Here the CDR3 reads CASSFGGARETQYF. The CDR3, as DNA: TGCGCCAGCAGCTTTGGGGGGGCTCGAGAGACCCAGTACTTC.

This chain uses TRBV29-1 with TRBJ2-1; possible D gene TRBD1, 5 bases. V was cut by 6 bases and J by 2 bases, with 17 bases left in between. CDR3 length: 15 amino acids. Germline CDR1 reads SQVTM; CDR2 reads ANQGSEA. The CDR3 DNA follows: TGCAGCGTGAAACAGGACCCCAACCCCTACAATGAGCAGTTCTTC. This gives the protein CSVKQDPNPYNEQFF.

This clonotype came up many times. The V call is TRBV7-2, the J call TRBJ1-2; the D is unclear. Trimming took off 5 bases at V and 5 bases at J, with 15 bases between the two ends. Germline V gene data show CDR1 as SGHTA and CDR2 as FQGNSA. CDR3 length equals 14 residues. DNA for the CDR3: TGTGCCAGCAGCCCCGGGCCCTCATTTTATGGCTACACCTTC. It specifies CASSPGPSFYGYTF.

The rearrangement joins TRBV19 to TRBJ1-4; D is ambiguous. This CDR3 is built from 15 residues. The germline V gene encodes CDR1 LNHDA and CDR2 SQIVND (reference sequence). The ends were cut back, 6 bases at V and 5 bases at J, with 16 bases in the middle. The CDR3 region is CASSFSGSSNEKLFF. CDR3 DNA sequence: TGTGCCAGTAGCTTCTCCGGGTCTTCGAATGAAAAACTGTTTTTT.

Of note for this clonotype: This sequence may be a read error, since a much larger clone differs from it by one base. V usage is TRBV29-1 and J usage is TRBJ1-1; D not certain. V was clipped by 8 bases and J by 1 base, with 14 bases between them. CDR1 SQVTM and CDR2 ANQGSEA come from the germline V gene. The CDR3 consists of 13 residues. The CDR3 protein is CSLTLTENTEAFF. The CDR3 coding sequence is TGCAGCTTGACCTTGACTGAGAACACTGAAGCTTTCTTT.

A remark on this clonotype: It may be a read error: a sequence one base away is much more abundant. This chain links TRBV28 with TRBJ1-2; possible D gene TRBD1, 5 bases. CDR3 length equals 12 residues. The V gene lost 11 bases and the J gene lost 3 bases, with 13 bases spanning the gap. From germline, CDR1 is MDHEN and CDR2 SYDVKM. The chain's CDR3 is CACQGVDYGYTF. CDR3 DNA sequence: TGTGCCTGCCAGGGAGTAGACTATGGCTACACCTTC.

The chain couples TRBV20-1 to TRBJ2-2; D perhaps matches TRBD2 (7 bases). The CDR3 length is 14 residues. V lost 5 bases and J 2 bases, leaving 12 bases between the germline ends. CDR1 and CDR2 (germline): DFQATT, SNEGSKA (reference sequence). Here the CDR3 reads CSAQRGGNTGELFF. Here the CDR3 DNA reads TGCAGTGCTCAAAGGGGGGGAAACACCGGGGAGCTGTTTTTT.

Ten or more counts support this clonotype. The CDR3 region has the DNA TGTGCCAGCAGACATCTCTCCTATAATTCACCCCTCCACTTT. This sequence encodes CASRHLSYNSPLHF. The gene calls are TRBV6-1 and TRBJ1-6; no clear D. Germline assignment: CDR1 MNHNS and CDR2 SASEGT. V was cut by 6 bases and J by 0 bases, with 6 bases left in between. CDR3 length: 14 residues.

The table lists this clonotype with many counts. This chain uses TRBV27 with TRBJ1-5; no reliable D call. The CDR3 spans 15 residues. Germline CDR1 reads MNHEY; CDR2 reads SMNVEV (reference sequence). Trimming pared 6 bases from V and 4 bases from J, leaving 16 bases between. The CDR3 nucleotides read TGTGCCAGCAGATCGTCCCCGGATGCAAATCAGCCCCAGCATTTT. The encoded protein is CASRSSPDANQPQHF.

The chain links TRBV7-9 to TRBJ2-5, with TRBD2 matching 9 bases. V lost 2 bases, J lost 1 base, and 2 bases stayed unmatched. The CDR3 is 15 residues long. Germline CDR1 SEHNR, CDR2 FQNEAQ (reference sequence). In DNA, the CDR3 is TGTGCCAGCAGCTTACTAGCGGGGCCCCAAGAGACCCAGTACTTC. Its protein product is CASSLLAGPQETQYF.

This clonotype was seen at least ten times. The chain employs TRBV10-3 and TRBJ2-5, with 7 nucleotides matching TRBD1. This CDR3 is 13 amino acids long. CDR1 and CDR2 from the germline V gene are ENHRY and SYGVKD. Trimming cost V 5 bases and J 2 bases; bases outside gene matches: 2. CDR3 amino acids: CAISPGQQETQYF. DNA for the CDR3: TGTGCCATCAGTCCGGGACAGCAAGAGACCCAGTACTTC.

This chain connects TRBV28 to TRBJ1-4; 10 bases match TRBD1. The junction had 9 bases not matched to a gene; V was cut back by 4 bases and J by 7 bases. The CDR3 length is 16 residues. From germline, CDR1 is MDHEN and CDR2 SYDVKM. CDR3 residues: CASSYPRQGALEKLFF. The CDR3 bases are TGTGCCAGCAGTTACCCCAGACAGGGGGCGCTTGAAAAACTGTTTTTT.